These 28 T cell receptor beta chains originate from one sample sequenced in a study of T cell changes during pregnancy in multiple sclerosis. Sequencing was performed with immunoSEQ multiplex PCR; in TCRdb, only in-frame clones are kept and a portion is missing. This repertoire shows 38,000 or so clones, approximately 93% found once; its top ten account for roughly 0.41%. The sequenced sample was CD4+ T cells from peripheral blood mononuclear cells, obtained in the first trimester of pregnancy. Receptors originate from a female donor with multiple sclerosis, enrolled in a pregnancy study.

The chain links TRBV5-5 to TRBJ2-1, with a possible D match to TRBD1 (5 bases). Looked up from germline, CDR1 is SGHKS and CDR2 is YYEKEE (reference sequence). The CDR3 has 15 residues. The germline V and J ends were trimmed by 0 bases and 0 bases, with 7 bases remaining between them. Here the CDR3 DNA reads TGTGCCAGCAGCTTGGGGCAGGGCTCCTACAATGAGCAGTTCTTC. Protein sequence: CASSLGQGSYNEQFF.

This chain uses TRBV4-3 with TRBJ2-2; 7 nucleotides match TRBD2. From germline, CDR1 is LGHNA and CDR2 YSLEER. The CDR3 is 20 residues long. V shed 0 bases and J 0 bases; nucleotides not matched to a gene: 13. CDR3 amino acids: CASSQESIHLGGANTGELFF. The CDR3 DNA is TGCGCCAGCAGCCAAGAAAGTATACACCTGGGGGGGGCGAACACCGGGGAGCTGTTTTTT.

This rearrangement joins TRBV2 to TRBJ2-2; TRBD1 matches at 7 bases. The V gene's germline CDR1 is SNHLY and CDR2 FYNNEI. CDR3 length: 15 amino acids. The ends lost 6 bases at V and 2 bases at J; junction bases unmatched: 6. CDR3 residues: CASSVQGTNTGELFF. The CDR3 DNA follows: TGTGCCAGCAGCGTACAGGGGACCAACACCGGGGAGCTGTTTTTT.

CDR3: CASRRAVLNTEAFF. The CDR3 DNA is TGTGCCAGCAGGAGGGCAGTCTTGAACACTGAAGCTTTCTTT. The genes are TRBV2 and TRBJ1-1; D remains unclear. Trimming removed 6 bases from V and 0 bases from J, with 11 bases in between. The CDR3 is 14 residues long. CDR1 and CDR2 from the germline V gene are SNHLY and FYNNEI.

V gene TRBV28 combines with J gene TRBJ2-1; perhaps TRBD1 as D (5 bases). Germline V lookup: CDR1 MDHEN, CDR2 SYDVKM. CDR3 length equals 11 residues. V lost 2 bases and J 9 bases, leaving 5 bases between the germline ends. The CDR3 loop reads CASSLGAEQFF. Here the CDR3 DNA reads TGTGCCAGCAGTTTAGGGGCTGAGCAGTTCTTC.

The chain has TRBV6-5 and TRBJ2-1, with 8 bases identical to TRBD2. The CDR3 is made up of 16 amino acids. V lost 4 bases to trimming and J lost 5 bases; unmatched junction nucleotides: 10. The germline CDR1 and CDR2 sequences are MNHEY and SVGAGI. The CDR3 DNA is TGTGCCAGCAGTTCCCGGGGGGGGATCGGAGACAATGAGCAGTTCTTC. Protein product: CASSSRGGIGDNEQFF.

V usage is TRBV9 and J usage is TRBJ1-6, with TRBD1 as a possible D gene (6 bases). CDR1 and CDR2 from the germline V gene are SGDLS and YYNGEE. The V end lost 4 bases, the J end lost 7 bases, and 18 bases lay between the germline ends. The CDR3 contains 16 residues. The CDR3 bases are TGTGCCAGCAGCCCCCGTGGGGGGGCCGCAAATTCACCCCTCCACTTT. This sequence encodes CASSPRGGAANSPLHF.

The V call is TRBV4-3, the J call TRBJ2-3; D may be TRBD1 (5 bases). Germline CDR1 is LGHNA and CDR2 is YSLEER. The length of the CDR3 is 15 residues. Trimming took 2 bases from V and 5 from J, leaving 14 bases between them. The CDR3 region is CASSQILGQIDTQYF. The CDR3 coding sequence is TGCGCCAGCAGCCAAATTCTGGGGCAGATAGATACGCAGTATTTT.

The J gene is TRBJ2-7, the V gene TRBV15; 9 bases fit TRBD2. The V segment lost 5 bases and the J segment 4 bases; nucleotides outside the gene matches: 9. This CDR3 is 15 amino acids long. Germline V CDR1 and CDR2: LNHNV, YYDKDF (reference sequence). The CDR3 is CATSPPRGRAYEQYF. The CDR3 nucleotides are TGTGCCACCAGCCCTCCTCGCGGGAGGGCGTACGAGCAGTACTTC. Filled out from reference TRBV15 and TRBJ2-7, the complete variable domain reads DAMVIQNPRYQVTQFGKPVTLSCSQTLNHNVMYWYQQKSSQAPKLLFHYYDKDFNNEADTPDNFQSRRPNTSFCFLDIRSPGLGDTAMYLCATSPPRGRAYEQYFGPGTRLTVT.

The genes are TRBV7-2 and TRBJ1-1; 8 bases are shared with TRBD1. From germline, CDR1 is SGHTA and CDR2 FQGNSA. This CDR3 has 14 amino acids. The ends lost 5 bases at V and 5 bases at J; junction bases unmatched: 7. CDR3 in DNA: TGTGCCAGCAGCCCAAGGACAGGGAGGACTGAAGCTTTCTTT. Protein: CASSPRTGRTEAFF.

The chain combines TRBV7-3 with TRBJ1-1; the D gene is possibly TRBD1 (5 bases). Germline CDR1 reads SGHTA; CDR2 reads FQGTGA. The CDR3 is made up of 16 amino acids. Between the trimmed V and J ends, which lost 3 bases and 1 base, there was a span of 15 bases. The CDR3 region is CASSLMPGQGNTEAFF. CDR3 nucleotide sequence: TGTGCCAGCAGCTTGATGCCAGGGCAGGGGAACACTGAAGCTTTCTTT. The full variable domain, in which reference TRBV7-3 and TRBJ1-1 provide the parts outside the CDR3, is GAGVSQTPSNKVTEKGKYVELRCDPISGHTALYWYRQSLGQGPEFLIYFQGTGAADDSGLPNDRFFAVRPEGSVSTLKIQRTERGDSAVYLCASSLMPGQGNTEAFFGQGTRLTVV.

The table lists this clone with a count of one. This chain uses TRBV4-3 with TRBJ2-2, with D hard to call. The V end was cut by 1 base, the J end by 1 base, with 19 bases between. The CDR3 is made up of 19 amino acids. Germline V CDR1 and CDR2: LGHNA, YSLEER. The CDR3 bases are TGCGCCAGCAGCCAAGCCCTGGTCGGTGGGCTCCTGAACACCGGGGAGCTGTTTTTT. This translates into CASSQALVGGLLNTGELFF.

V and J are TRBV4-3 and TRBJ2-7; no reliable D call. Between the trimmed V and J ends, which lost 0 bases and 0 bases, there was a span of 12 bases. From germline, CDR1 is LGHNA and CDR2 YSLEER. CDR3 length: 16 amino acids. The CDR3 nucleotides read TGCGCCAGCAGCCAAGATCACTTTCCCCTCTCCTACGAGCAGTACTTC. Translation: CASSQDHFPLSYEQYF.

The rearrangement links TRBV29-1 to TRBJ2-3; TRBD1 agrees at 9 bases. The CDR3 extends over 15 amino acids. Germline V CDR1 and CDR2: SQVTM, ANQGSEA. V gave up 6 bases and J gave up 4 bases; unmatched junction bases: 11. As DNA, the CDR3 is TGCAGCGTCCTTTTTCACAGGGGGCTCGCAGATACGCAGTATTTT. This codes for CSVLFHRGLADTQYF.

V gene TRBV5-1 combines with J gene TRBJ2-3; tentatively, D is TRBD2 (6 bases). The CDR3 extends over 14 amino acids. Deletions cut 0 bases from V and 5 bases from J, with 10 bases between. Germline V gene lookup returns CDR1 SGHRS and CDR2 YFSETQ. DNA of the CDR3: TGCGCCAGCAGCTTGGGGGGGGTGGAAGATACGCAGTATTTT. It specifies CASSLGGVEDTQYF.

The chain employs TRBV7-9 and TRBJ2-1; 7 bases line up with TRBD1. Germline CDR1 SEHNR, CDR2 FQNEAQ (reference sequence). Germline trimming cut 5 bases from V and 7 bases from J; bases unmatched to any gene: 11. CDR3 length equals 15 residues. The DNA for the CDR3 is TGTGCCAGCAGCCCTCCCCTCCGACAGGGAAATGAGCAGTTCTTC. This translates into CASSPPLRQGNEQFF.

The rearrangement links TRBV7-8 to TRBJ2-5; D remains unclear. Germline V CDR1 and CDR2: SGHVS, FQNEAQ. V dropped 3 bases and J dropped 0 bases, with 14 bases sitting between them. The CDR3 runs to 16 residues. The DNA of the CDR3 is TGTGCCAGCAGCTTCCCGGGTGAGGCGGACCAAGAGACCCAGTACTTC. Translation: CASSFPGEADQETQYF.

The chain links TRBV10-3 to TRBJ2-7; 12 bases map to TRBD2. There are 15 residues in the CDR3. V shed 3 bases, J shed 6 bases, and the junction held 6 bases outside the gene matches. Germline V gene data show CDR1 as ENHRY and CDR2 as SYGVKD. The CDR3 loop is CAISDSLAGGGEQYF. The CDR3 bases are TGTGCCATCAGTGACTCACTAGCGGGAGGAGGCGAGCAGTACTTC.

The gene calls are TRBV25-1 and TRBJ1-4, with D perhaps matching TRBD1 (5 bases). The CDR3 totals 15 residues. Per germline, CDR1 MGHDK and CDR2 SYGVNS. Trimming stripped 4 bases from V and 8 bases from J, with 17 bases between. CDR3 sequence reads: CASSALGQEREKLFF. The CDR3 DNA reads as TGTGCCAGCAGTGCCCTCGGACAAGAAAGAGAAAAACTGTTTTTT.

V gene TRBV7-9 combines with J gene TRBJ2-7, with TRBD1 matching 7 bases. The CDR3 spans 13 residues. J was trimmed by 3 bases and V by 7 bases; bases with no gene match: 6. Germline V gene lookup returns CDR1 SEHNR and CDR2 FQNEAQ (reference sequence). CDR3 amino acids: CASTRAGGYEQYF. The DNA of the CDR3 is TGTGCCAGCACCCGGGCAGGGGGCTACGAGCAGTACTTC. The full variable domain, its missing parts supplied by reference TRBV7-9 and TRBJ2-7, is DTGVSQNPRHKITKRGQNVTFRCDPISEHNRLYWYRQTLGQGPEFLTYFQNEAQLEKSRLLSDRFSAERPKGSFSTLEIQRTEQGDSAMYLCASTRAGGYEQYFGPGTRLTVT.

V is TRBV2 and J is TRBJ2-7; 8 nucleotides match TRBD1. V lost 1 base and J lost 3; bases outside the gene matches: 8. The CDR3 totals 16 residues. CDR1 and CDR2 (germline): SNHLY, FYNNEI. CDR3 sequence reads: CASSEVRTGSLYEQYF. In DNA form, the CDR3 reads TGTGCCAGCAGTGAAGTCAGGACAGGGTCCCTCTACGAGCAGTACTTC.

The chain is built from TRBV27 and TRBJ2-7; 13 bases map to TRBD2. The CDR3 is 17 residues long. J gave up 3 bases and V 2 bases, and 7 bases lay outside the gene matches. The germline CDR1 and CDR2 sequences are MNHEY and SMNVEV (reference sequence). CDR3 region: CASSLRLAGGLHYEQYF. CDR3 nucleotide sequence: TGTGCCAGCAGTTTACGACTAGCGGGGGGCCTTCACTACGAGCAGTACTTC.

In DNA, the CDR3 is TGCGCCAGCAGCTTGGGGGTAGGAGATGAAAAACTGTTTTTT. Amino acid sequence: CASSLGVGDEKLFF. This chain links TRBV5-1 with TRBJ1-4; no reliable D call. Germline loops: CDR1 SGHRS, CDR2 YFSETQ. CDR3 length: 14 residues. With 0 bases removed from V and 6 bases from J, the gap between germline ends came to 9 bases.

The rearrangement joins TRBV19 to TRBJ1-5; TRBD1 matches at 8 bases. The germline gives CDR1 LNHDA, CDR2 SQIVND (reference sequence). There are 21 residues in the CDR3. The ends lost 4 bases at V and 3 bases at J; junction bases unmatched: 23. For the CDR3, the DNA is TGTGCCAGTAGTACTGACCGCACCCGGACAGGGAGGGGGTCGGTCAATCAGCCCCAGCATTTT. It translates to CASSTDRTRTGRGSVNQPQHF. The variable domain in full, with the rest retrieved from reference TRBV19 and TRBJ1-5, is DGGITQSPKYLFRKEGQNVTLSCEQNLNHDAMYWYRQDPGQGLRLIYYSQIVNDFQKGDIAEGYSVSREKKESFPLTVTSAQKNPTAFYLCASSTDRTRTGRGSVNQPQHFGDGTRLSIL.

V usage is TRBV20-1 and J usage is TRBJ2-7, with no clear D. Trimming took off 1 base at V and 4 bases at J, with 5 bases between the two ends. Germline V gives CDR1 DFQATT, CDR2 SNEGSKA (reference sequence). The CDR3 has 11 residues. This chain's CDR3 is CSARGVYEQYF. CDR3 nucleotides: TGCAGTGCTAGAGGAGTTTACGAGCAGTACTTC.

This clone has a handful of counts. The genes are TRBV25-1 and TRBJ2-3; TRBD2 aligns across 8 bases. The CDR3 has 17 residues. The germline V gene encodes CDR1 MGHDK and CDR2 SYGVNS. With V trimmed by 3 bases and J by 3 bases, 11 bases remained unmatched. The CDR3 sequence: CASSDPPGRGGTDTQYF. The CDR3 DNA sequence: TGTGCCAGCAGTGACCCTCCCGGGAGGGGAGGAACAGATACGCAGTATTTT.

V and J are TRBV30 and TRBJ2-2; D is perhaps TRBD2 (6 bases). The CDR3 totals 15 residues. Germline CDR1 reads GTSNPN; CDR2 reads SVGIG (reference sequence). Trimming removed 4 bases at V and 5 bases at J, with 17 bases between. The CDR3 coding sequence is TGTGCCTGGACGGGGGAAGGGTCGCGAACCGGGGAGCTGTTTTTT. Translated, it gives CAWTGEGSRTGELFF.

This clone was seen once. The chain recombines TRBV7-3 with TRBJ2-3; tentative D call: TRBD1 (6 bases). Germline CDR1 reads SGHTA; CDR2 reads FQGTGA. The CDR3 has 13 residues. Trimming pared 5 bases from V and 8 bases from J, leaving 14 bases between. The CDR3 protein is CASSLRGEGTQYF. CDR3 nucleotides: TGTGCCAGCAGCCTCAGGGGAGAGGGTACGCAGTATTTT.